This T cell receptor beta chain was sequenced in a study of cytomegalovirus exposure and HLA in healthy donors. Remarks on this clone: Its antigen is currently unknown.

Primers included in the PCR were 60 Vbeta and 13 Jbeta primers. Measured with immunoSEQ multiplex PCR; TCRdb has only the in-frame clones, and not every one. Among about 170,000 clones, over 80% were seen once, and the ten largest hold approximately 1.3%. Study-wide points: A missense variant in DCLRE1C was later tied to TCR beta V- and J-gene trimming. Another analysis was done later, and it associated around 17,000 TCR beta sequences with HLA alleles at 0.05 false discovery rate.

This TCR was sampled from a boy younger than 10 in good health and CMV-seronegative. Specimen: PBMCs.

CDR3 amino acids: CASSAFSVHDEQFF. The CDR3 bases are TGTGCCAGCAGCGCGTTTTCGGTGCACGATGAGCAGTTCTTC. This chain joins TRBV9 and TRBJ2-1; D is uncertain. Per germline, CDR1 SGDLS and CDR2 YYNGEE. V was clipped by 3 bases and J by 8 bases, with 15 bases between them. This CDR3 spans 14 amino acids.